The 10 T cell receptor beta chains given below trace back to one sample, sequenced in a study of T cells after yellow fever vaccination (dated by TCRdb to between 2018 and 2021). Libraries were prepared through 5' RACE. TCRdb names Illumina HiSeq 2500 as the instrument used. TCRdb's own reprocessing of the public reads used fastp at Q25 and MiXCR and kept productive beta chains. Every CDR3 protein is listed once, alongside the most common genes and DNA of its rows. The sample yields tens of thousands of distinct CDR3 sequences; just under 8% were counted once. Together, the top ten hold about 40% of the sample. The treatment or condition label on this specimen signifies: live attenuated yellow fever vaccine strain. Here the sequenced sample was CD8+ T cells sorted from PBMCs, taken on the day of the yellow fever booster vaccination. These TCRs come from a man aged 30 to 39 who received the YFV17D yellow fever vaccine.

Only a few counts were recorded for this clonotype. V usage is TRBV27 and J usage is TRBJ2-7; D is ambiguous. CDR1 and CDR2 (germline): MNHEY, SMNVEV (reference sequence). This CDR3 is built from 15 residues. Trimming pared 5 bases from V and 0 bases from J, leaving 14 bases between. CDR3 bases: TGTGCCAGCAGTACATCCCTGAGCCGCTCCTACGAGCAGTACTTC. This encodes CASSTSLSRSYEQYF.

This clonotype was detected only a few times. This chain connects TRBV15 to TRBJ2-2; possible D gene TRBD2, 6 bases. Germline V gene lookup returns CDR1 LNHNV and CDR2 YYDKDF (reference sequence). Trimming removed 5 bases at V and 0 bases at J, with 13 bases between. CDR3 length: 16 amino acids. In DNA form, the CDR3 reads TGTGCCACCAGCGGATTGGACTACGCGAACACCGGGGAGCTGTTTTTT. It specifies CATSGLDYANTGELFF.

This clonotype came up a few times. The chain combines TRBV12-3 or TRBV12-4 with TRBJ2-2; D gene uncertain. The CDR3 consists of 14 residues. Trimming took 3 bases from V and 3 from J, leaving 8 bases between them. CDR3 in DNA: TGTGCCAGCAGTTTTAGTTTATACACCGGGGAGCTGTTTTTT. Amino acid sequence: CASSFSLYTGELFF.

In this sample, this clonotype turned up a few times. This chain joins TRBV5-6 and TRBJ2-3; 7 bases are a match to TRBD1. V was clipped by 9 bases and J by 3 bases; unmatched bases: 10. The CDR3 runs to 14 residues. Germline V gene data show CDR1 as SGHDT and CDR2 as YYEEEE. CDR3 DNA sequence: TGTGCCACGTTAAGGGGGCTCGGGACAGATACGCAGTATTTT. Its protein is CATLRGLGTDTQYF.

This clonotype was detected ten times or more. The genes are TRBV4-2 and TRBJ2-2; no reliable D call. V was pared by 5 bases and J by 6 bases, with 13 bases between. Germline-derived CDR1 and CDR2 are LGHNA and YNFKEQ. The CDR3 consists of 14 residues. In DNA, the CDR3 is TGTGCCAGCAGCAAGACTCCTGTGGCCGGGGAGCTGTTTTTT. Translating gives CASSKTPVAGELFF.

This clonotype turned up a few times. The rearrangement uses TRBV4-3 and TRBJ2-7; D gene uncertain. Trimming removed 0 bases from V and 2 bases from J, with 11 bases in between. CDR3 length: 15 amino acids. CDR1 and CDR2 from the germline V gene are LGHNA and YSLEER. The CDR3, as DNA: TGCGCCAGCAGCCAAGAATTGGAACTACCCTACGAGCAGTACTTC. Amino acids: CASSQELELPYEQYF.

The rearrangement links TRBV7-9 to TRBJ1-2; TRBD1 aligns across 8 bases. With 6 bases clipped from V and 6 bases from J, the junction kept 6 bases outside the gene matches. The CDR3 loop spans 13 amino acids. The germline CDR1 and CDR2 sequences are SEHNR and FQNEAQ (reference sequence). DNA of the CDR3: TGTGCCAGCAGGCCCAGGGGGCAGGATGGCTACACCTTC. It translates to CASRPRGQDGYTF. The variable domain in full, completed from reference TRBV7-9 and TRBJ1-2, reads DTGVSQNPRHKITKRGQNVTFRCDPISEHNRLYWYRQTLGQGPEFLTYFQNEAQLEKSRLLSDRFSAERPKGSFSTLEIQRTEQGDSAMYLCASRPRGQDGYTFGSGTRLTVV.

There are many counts of this clonotype. J is TRBJ2-7 and V is TRBV7-8; D unclear. This CDR3 has 11 amino acids. Germline V gene data show CDR1 as SGHVS and CDR2 as FQNEAQ. V shed 6 bases and J shed 6 bases, with 9 bases lying between them. The DNA of the CDR3 is TGTGCCAGCAGGACGCTGGGCGAGCAGTACTTC. The encoded protein is CASRTLGEQYF.

This clonotype appeared many times. The chain joins TRBV4-3 to TRBJ1-1, with 11 positions matching TRBD1. The CDR3 runs to 17 residues. Germline CDR1 is LGHNA and CDR2 is YSLEER. V was clipped by 3 bases and J by 4 bases; unmatched bases: 10. CDR3 amino acids: CASSQTPGQGDFTEAFF. In DNA, the CDR3 is TGCGCCAGCAGCCAGACCCCGGGACAGGGGGACTTCACTGAAGCTTTCTTT.

The table lists this clonotype with a few counts. The chain couples TRBV5-1 to TRBJ1-1; D gene unclear. Trimming shortened V by 4 bases and J by 0 bases, and 13 bases separated the two germline ends. CDR3 length equals 15 residues. Germline V CDR1 and CDR2: SGHRS, YFSETQ. This CDR3 reads CASSPSAAMNTEAFF. DNA of the CDR3: TGCGCCAGCAGCCCCTCTGCCGCCATGAACACTGAAGCTTTCTTT.